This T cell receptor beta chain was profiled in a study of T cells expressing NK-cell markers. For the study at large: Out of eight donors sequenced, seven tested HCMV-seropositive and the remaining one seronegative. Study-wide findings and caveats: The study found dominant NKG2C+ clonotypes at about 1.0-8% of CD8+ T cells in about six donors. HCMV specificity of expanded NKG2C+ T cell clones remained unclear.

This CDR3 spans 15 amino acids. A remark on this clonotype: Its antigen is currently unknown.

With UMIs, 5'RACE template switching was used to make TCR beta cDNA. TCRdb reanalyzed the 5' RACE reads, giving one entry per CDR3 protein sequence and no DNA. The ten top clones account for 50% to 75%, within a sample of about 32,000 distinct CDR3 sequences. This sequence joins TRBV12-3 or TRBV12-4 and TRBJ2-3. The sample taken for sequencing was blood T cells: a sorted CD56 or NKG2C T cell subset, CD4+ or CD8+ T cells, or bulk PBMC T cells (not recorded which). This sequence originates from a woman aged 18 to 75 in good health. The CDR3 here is CASSLTGEARDTQYF.